This T cell receptor (beta chain) was sequenced in a study of human T cells and chemical hapten exposure. Background on the study: 2% DPC was applied to approximately 2 cm by approximately 2 cm of upper inner arm skin for sensitization.

The table lists this clonotype with many counts. Its specificity is unknown. The time point denotes: pre-sensitization, week 0. Treatment given: therapeutic diphenylcyclopropenone sensitization with weekly scalp DPC. Germline assignment: CDR1 DFQATT and CDR2 SNEGSKA (reference sequence). Trimming shortened V by 5 bases and J by 1 base, and 10 bases separated the two germline ends. This CDR3 comprises 13 residues. Whole-study findings and limits: Among TCRs, those above 1 in 1000 frequency were unaffected by DPC sensitization.

Source study methods: Across samples, TCR counts had a median of about 100,000 and ranged from roughly 20,000 to 690,600. TCRdb reanalysed the RACE reads using MiXCR and keeps one entry per CDR3 protein. The V and J calls follow TCRdb's processing rather than the paper's. The sample holds more than 75,000 distinct CDR3 sequences, 8% to 10% seen once. Sequenced here: whole blood, sampled in connection with sensitization to the hapten diphenylcyclopropenone (DPC). This rearrangement joins TRBV20-1 to TRBJ2-3, with D unclear. This receptor was taken from a middle-aged woman with alopecia areata. Some clones in this sample may be carry-over from other donors' samples. The CDR3 DNA follows: TGCAGTGCTGCTACTGGTGGCACAGATACGCAGTATTTT. Encoded protein: CSAATGGTDTQYF.